The present TCR beta chain was sequenced within a study of kidney transplant recipient with SARS-CoV-2 infection (dated by TCRdb to the early 2020s). Turning to this clonotype: This receptor's antigen is unknown. Since a much larger clone is just one base distant, this may be a read error.

As encoded in the germline V gene, CDR1 is SGHDT while CDR2 is YYEEEE. The CDR3 runs 16 residues from the cysteine to the phenylalanine. Of the read, only the CDR3 DNA is kept; its 48 bases are in frame from base 1. According to the study, the label for this sample's time point signals: pre-pandemic baseline sample and day 111 after first positive SARS-CoV-2 test. The sample was run on an Illumina MiSeq. Profiling of the peripheral T cell repertoire was carried out for human TCRbeta genes. For the original study's pipeline: To account for variability over time, differences in clonotype abundance were tested using beta-binomial modelling. Expanded clonotypes were screened against the ImmuneCODE reference database of SARS-CoV-2-associated TCRs and mapped to viral genome regions. Additional analyses of the repertoire looked at TRBV gene usage, CDR3 length, CDR3 amino acid overlap between time points, clonotype abundance distributions and Jaccard similarity. TCRdb passed the public sequencing reads through fastp at Q25 and MiXCR, retaining productive beta sequences. All rows with the same CDR3 protein become a single entry with the most common DNA and genes. These V and J calls derive from TCRdb rather than the authors' analysis. Across this sample there are some 220,000 distinct CDR3 sequences, with roughly 26% seen only once. The biggest ten clones account for more than 6.5% of the sample.

Here the sequenced sample was a blood sample, taken at baseline and around day 110 from a kidney transplant recipient. The V and J genes are TRBV5-6 and TRBJ2-1, with the D gene uncertain. The tail of the sequence fits TRBJ1-2 better, so the J call may be wrong. The TCR sequence derives from a male patient younger than 45 who had COVID-19 and was a kidney transplant recipient. Some T cells may derive from the graft donor when a transplant has been performed. DNA sequence: TGTGCCAGCTATAATCGCAATAGTCGAAAGACCTATGGCTACACCTTC. This yields the protein CASYNRNSRKTYGYTF.